Listed here is a single TCR beta chain. Antigen unknown. All of the isolated RNA was reverse transcribed, so expressed TCRB transcripts were sequenced. Some clones are missing from TCRdb's copy, which holds only in-frame ones; the method was immunoSEQ multiplex PCR. The data contain about 660,000 clones, around an eighth of them singletons. One heparinised draw, averaging about 116 mL, was taken per donor. V was trimmed by 0 bases and J by 4 bases, leaving 10 bases between them. The CDR3 runs to 14 residues. CDR1 is SGDLS, CDR2 YYNGEE, per germline. This entry belongs to a study of beta chain features in type 1 diabetes. The study's findings and limits: Within patients, naive, central memory and Treg TCRB repertoires seemed more similar than within healthy donors. There was a moderate but significant shortening of TCRB CDR3s in all four CD4+ subsets of Type 1 diabetes patients.

The rearrangement links TRBV9 to TRBJ2-5; no firm D call. The source material was naive CD4+ T cells from blood. The sequence was obtained from a man aged 18 to 29 with type 1 diabetes. The CDR3 nucleotides are TGTGCCAGCAGCGTAGTAGGTCAAGGAGAGACCCAGTACTTC. Its translation: CASSVVGQGETQYF.